This paragraph covers one T cell receptor (beta chain) sequence. The antigen it binds to is not known. No quality values exist for individual bases; no much larger clone is one base distant. All of the isolated RNA was reverse transcribed with the High Capacity cDNA Reverse Transcription Kit, so expressed TCRB transcripts were sequenced. Deep immunoSEQ sequencing was performed on naive, central memory and regulatory T cell samples, with an average of around 3.4 million total reads per sample. After sorted cells were lysed in RLT buffer, RNA was extracted with DNase-treated RNeasy Micro or Mini kits, with the choice depending on cell number. To prevent cross-contamination, each cell subset was processed individually, whereas patient and healthy donor samples were processed jointly. Using the immunoSEQ multiplex PCR, TCRB sequences were amplified from cDNA into 87-bp fragments spanning the CDR3 region. The amplicons were sequenced using the Illumina HiSeq platform. Regarding the original processing steps: PCR bias was computationally corrected using synthetic template baselines, reads within Hamming distance 2 were collapsed, and singletons that could not be merged were discarded. Reads were aligned against IMGT so that V, D and J genes, CDR3 length and insertions or deletions at six rearrangement sites could be assigned. Within each subset, clonotype counts were normalized to the number of sorted cells before true diversity and Gini coefficients were calculated with the tcR R package. The overlap coefficient, calculated on TCRB nucleotide sequences, was used to quantify repertoire sharing. Out-of-frame TCRB sequences from naive cells were analyzed to stand in for the pre-selection repertoire. TCRdb holds this immuneACCESS table with in-frame rearrangements only. Some clones are missing; in checked studies, unresolved V genes explain under half, and the rest has no known cause. V and J calls and clone size are as listed in that table; D and trimming were resolved from the DNA. Recorded for this sample are a few hundred thousand clones; around 24% of them occurred a single time. Around 0.011% of the sample is held by the ten biggest clonotypes.

The data were obtained in a study of beta chain features in type 1 diabetes (dated by TCRdb to 2016 to 2019). Study-wide context: Mean age, gender distribution, total cell number and subset yield were not different between patients and healthy donors. Naive and central memory subsets were obtained from all 30 or so donors, but regulatory and stem cell-like memory subsets were isolated from only 8 patients and roughly 8 healthy donors. The study compared TCRB repertoires of sorted circulating CD4+ T cell subsets between recently diagnosed type 1 diabetes patients and matched healthy donors. A total of approximately 110,000,000 sorted cells were examined across all samples, and a strong correlation was observed between cell number per subset and RNA yield.

General findings and caveats noted by the study authors: Naive, central memory and regulatory TCRB repertoires appeared more similar among patients than among healthy donors. In all four CD4+ subsets, TCRB CDR3 length was moderately but significantly shorter in type 1 diabetes patients. Because small numbers of individuals were included in the HLA sub-analyses, any influence of HLA type on TCRB rearrangement was left unresolved. At VDJ recombination sites, type 1 diabetes patients had fewer insertions and more deleted nucleotides, which implies abnormalities in thymic rearrangement. Because cDNA was sequenced instead of genomic DNA, highly expressing activated cells could be over-represented, though the groups showed no difference in activation or CD3 levels. PCR might favor shorter templates, but patient and control samples were amplified and corrected together, so any skew would affect both groups equally.

From each donor, a single peripheral blood sample of 100 to 150 mL on average was drawn into heparinised tubes. A BD FACSAria II and a panel including CD45RO, CCR7, CD25, CD127, CD95 and CD27 were used to sort naive, central memory, regulatory and stem cell-like memory CD4+ T cells. A purity above 95% was achieved for all sorted populations. PBMCs were isolated right away by Lymphoprep density gradient centrifugation and were stained directly, without culture. So that batch effects would be minimized, each experiment stained and sorted samples in pairs, pairing one healthy donor with one patient. Trimming accounts for 2 bases at V and 7 bases at J, while the number of junction bases matched to no gene is 2. Sequences KGHSH (CDR1) and LQKENI (CDR2) are obtained from the germline V gene. Inclusive of the bounding cysteine and phenylalanine, the CDR3 is 14 residues long. The retained sequence is limited to the CDR3, 42 bases, with the frame set at the first base.

The sequence was collected from a woman younger than 45 with type 1 diabetes. This sequence uses TRBV18 and TRBJ2-1; 10 middle bases align to TRBD2. The sequenced sample consisted of naive CD4+ T cells from blood. What the cell subset or site label conveys for this sample: true naive CD4+ T cells. The CDR3 amino acid sequence is: CASSPILAGNEQFF. In nucleotide form, the sequence is TGTGCCAGCTCACCAATACTAGCGGGGAATGAGCAGTTCTTC.